This TCR beta chain was sequenced during a study of blood T cell repertoires in COVID-19. Study-level information: T cells, B-cell-depleted T cells, or PBMCs supplied cDNA or gDNA.

Sequencing was performed with immunoSEQ multiplex PCR; in TCRdb, only in-frame clones are kept and a portion is missing. The repertoire includes 200,000 to 250,000 clones, about nine tenths of them detected once, and roughly 2.5% sits in the top ten. The V gene's germline CDR1 is SGDLS and CDR2 YYNGEE. This CDR3 has 12 residues. Trimming took off 4 bases at V and 4 bases at J, with 7 bases between the two ends. This chain joins TRBV9 and TRBJ2-3; D perhaps matches TRBD2 (5 bases). The TCR sequence derives from a woman aged 60-70 years with acute or convalescent COVID-19. Sequencing was performed on peripheral blood. The CDR3 sequence is CASSFGADTQYF. The CDR3 DNA is TGTGCCAGCAGCTTCGGGGCAGATACGCAGTATTTT.